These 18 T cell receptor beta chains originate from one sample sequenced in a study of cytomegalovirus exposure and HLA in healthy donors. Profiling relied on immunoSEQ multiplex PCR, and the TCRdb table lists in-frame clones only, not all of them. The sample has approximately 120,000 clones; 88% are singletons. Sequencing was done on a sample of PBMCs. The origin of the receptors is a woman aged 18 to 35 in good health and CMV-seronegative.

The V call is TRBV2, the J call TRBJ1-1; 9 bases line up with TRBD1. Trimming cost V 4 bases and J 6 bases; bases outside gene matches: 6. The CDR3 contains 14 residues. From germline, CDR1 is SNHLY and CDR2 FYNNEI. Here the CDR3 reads CASSAGQGRAEAFF. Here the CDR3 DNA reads TGTGCCAGCAGTGCCGGACAGGGGCGGGCTGAAGCTTTCTTT.

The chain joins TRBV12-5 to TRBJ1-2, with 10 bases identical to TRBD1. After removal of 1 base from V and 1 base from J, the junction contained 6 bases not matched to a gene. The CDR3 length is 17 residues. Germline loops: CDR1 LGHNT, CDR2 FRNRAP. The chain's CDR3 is CASGLALGTGVNYGYTF. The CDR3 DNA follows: TGTGCTAGTGGTTTGGCCCTCGGGACAGGGGTTAACTATGGCTACACCTTC.

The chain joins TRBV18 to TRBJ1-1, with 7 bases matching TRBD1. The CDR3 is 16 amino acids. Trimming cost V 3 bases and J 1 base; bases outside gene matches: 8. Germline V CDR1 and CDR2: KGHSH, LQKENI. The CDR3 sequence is CASSPSTGTANTEAFF. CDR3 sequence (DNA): TGTGCCAGCTCACCCTCTACAGGGACAGCGAACACTGAAGCTTTCTTT.

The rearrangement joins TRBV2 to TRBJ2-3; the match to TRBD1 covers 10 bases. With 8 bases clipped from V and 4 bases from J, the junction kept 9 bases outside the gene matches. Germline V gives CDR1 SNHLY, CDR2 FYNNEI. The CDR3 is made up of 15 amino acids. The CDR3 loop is CASRAGQGIPDTQYF. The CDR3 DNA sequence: TGTGCCAGCCGAGCGGGACAGGGGATCCCAGATACGCAGTATTTT.

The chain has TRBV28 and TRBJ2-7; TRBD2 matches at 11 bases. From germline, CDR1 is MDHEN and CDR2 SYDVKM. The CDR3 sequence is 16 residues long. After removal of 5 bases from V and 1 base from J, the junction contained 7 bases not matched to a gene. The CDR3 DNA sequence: TGTGCCAGCAGTCCCCATAGCGGGAGGGGTTCCTACGAGCAGTACTTC. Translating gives CASSPHSGRGSYEQYF.

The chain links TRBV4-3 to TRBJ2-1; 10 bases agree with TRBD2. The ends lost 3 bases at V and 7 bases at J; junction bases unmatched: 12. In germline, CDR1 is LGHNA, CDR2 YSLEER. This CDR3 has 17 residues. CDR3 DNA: TGCGCCAGCAGCCAGGATTCGGTGAGCGGGAGGGGGAATGAGCAGTTCTTC. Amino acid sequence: CASSQDSVSGRGNEQFF.

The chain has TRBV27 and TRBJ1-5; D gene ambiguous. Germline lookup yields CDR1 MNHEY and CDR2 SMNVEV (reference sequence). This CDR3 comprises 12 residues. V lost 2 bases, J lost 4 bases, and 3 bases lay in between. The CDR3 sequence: CASSLPNQPQHF. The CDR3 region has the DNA TGTGCCAGCAGTTTACCAAATCAGCCCCAGCATTTT.

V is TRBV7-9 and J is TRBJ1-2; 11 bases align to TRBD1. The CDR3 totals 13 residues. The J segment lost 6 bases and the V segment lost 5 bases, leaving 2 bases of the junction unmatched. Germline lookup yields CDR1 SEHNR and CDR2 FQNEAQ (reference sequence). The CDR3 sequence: CASSTGQGDGYTF. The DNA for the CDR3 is TGTGCCAGCAGCACGGGACAGGGGGATGGCTACACCTTC.

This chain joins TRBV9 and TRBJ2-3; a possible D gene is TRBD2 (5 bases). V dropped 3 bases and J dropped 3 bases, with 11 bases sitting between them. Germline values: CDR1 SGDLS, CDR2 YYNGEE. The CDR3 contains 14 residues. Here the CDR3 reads CASSDLSGTDTQYF. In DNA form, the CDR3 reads TGTGCCAGCAGCGACCTATCGGGGACAGATACGCAGTATTTT.

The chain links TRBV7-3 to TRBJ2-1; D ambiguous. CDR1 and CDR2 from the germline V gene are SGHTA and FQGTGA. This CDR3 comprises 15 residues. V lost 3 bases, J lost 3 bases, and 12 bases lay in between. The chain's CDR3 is CASSFSSRNYNEQFF. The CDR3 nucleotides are TGTGCCAGCAGCTTTTCCTCCAGGAACTACAATGAGCAGTTCTTC.

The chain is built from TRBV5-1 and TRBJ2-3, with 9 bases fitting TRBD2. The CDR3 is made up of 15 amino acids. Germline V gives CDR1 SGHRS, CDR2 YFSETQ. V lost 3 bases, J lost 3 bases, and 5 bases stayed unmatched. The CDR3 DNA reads TGCGCCAGCAGCTCTAGCGGGGTGGGGACAGATACGCAGTATTTT. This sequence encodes CASSSSGVGTDTQYF.

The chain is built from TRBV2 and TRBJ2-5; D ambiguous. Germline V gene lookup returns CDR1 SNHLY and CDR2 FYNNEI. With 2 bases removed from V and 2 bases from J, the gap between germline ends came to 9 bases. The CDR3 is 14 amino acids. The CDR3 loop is CASSEQVLQETQYF. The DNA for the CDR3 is TGTGCCAGCAGTGAACAGGTCTTGCAAGAGACCCAGTACTTC.

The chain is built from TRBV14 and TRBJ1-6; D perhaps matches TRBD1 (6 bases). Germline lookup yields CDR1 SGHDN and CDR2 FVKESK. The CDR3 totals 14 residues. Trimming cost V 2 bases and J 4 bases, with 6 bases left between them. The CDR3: CASSQQGYNSPLHF. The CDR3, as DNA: TGTGCCAGCAGCCAACAGGGGTATAATTCACCCCTCCACTTT.

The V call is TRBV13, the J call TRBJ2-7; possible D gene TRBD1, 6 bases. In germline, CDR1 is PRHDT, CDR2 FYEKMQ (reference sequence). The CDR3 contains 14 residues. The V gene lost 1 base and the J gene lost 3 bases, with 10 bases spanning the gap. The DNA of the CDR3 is TGTGCCAGCAGCTTAGATGGCAGGGGCTACGAGCAGTACTTC. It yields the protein CASSLDGRGYEQYF.

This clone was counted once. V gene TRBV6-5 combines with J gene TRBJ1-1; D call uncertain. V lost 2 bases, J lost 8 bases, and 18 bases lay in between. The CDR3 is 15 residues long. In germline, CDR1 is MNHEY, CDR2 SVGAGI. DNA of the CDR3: TGTGCCAGCAGTTACGGGTCGGTTCGGTCAGGAGAAGCTTTCTTT. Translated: CASSYGSVRSGEAFF.

CDR3 nucleotides: TGCGCCAGCAGCCAAGCGGGAGGAAGGACAGATACGCAGTATTTT. Residues: CASSQAGGRTDTQYF. V gene TRBV10-2 combines with J gene TRBJ2-3, with 9 bases fitting TRBD2. The CDR3 totals 15 residues. Germline V gives CDR1 WSHSY, CDR2 SAAADI. V was pared by 6 bases and J by 3 bases, with 7 bases of the junction left unmatched.

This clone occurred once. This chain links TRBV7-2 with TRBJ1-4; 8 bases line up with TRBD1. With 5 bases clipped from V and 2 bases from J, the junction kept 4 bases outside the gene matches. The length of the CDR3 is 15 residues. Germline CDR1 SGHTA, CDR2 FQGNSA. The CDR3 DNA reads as TGTGCCAGCAGCATGGCAGGGGGCACTAATGAAAAACTGTTTTTT. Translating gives CASSMAGGTNEKLFF.

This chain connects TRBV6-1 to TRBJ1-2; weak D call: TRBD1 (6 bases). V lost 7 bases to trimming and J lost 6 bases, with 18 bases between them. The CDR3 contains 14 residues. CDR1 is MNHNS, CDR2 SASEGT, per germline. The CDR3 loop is CASIPRTAFHGYTF. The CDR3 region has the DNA TGTGCCAGCATTCCCCGGACAGCATTTCATGGCTACACCTTC.